The clone carrying this T cell receptor (beta chain) was seen a single time. Its specificity is not known. Sequencing was performed with immunoSEQ multiplex PCR; in TCRdb, only in-frame clones are kept and a portion is missing. The sample includes about 83,000 clones, more than 75% of them seen just once. The data are from a study of T cell responses to AZD1222 COVID-19 vaccine. Study-level information: Combined were second doses at about 4 or about 12 weeks.

V was clipped by 6 bases and J by 5 bases; unmatched bases: 4. The CDR3 is 13 amino acids. Points from the study as a whole: Spike-specific TCR breadth and depth both grew after two AZD1222 doses. Donors were chiefly white British, with a greater number of females, and clonal diversity was perhaps underestimated. Nearly half of spike-specific TCRs reportedly target unmutated variant regions.

This sequence joins TRBV12-3 or TRBV12-4 and TRBJ1-1; TRBD1 agrees at 9 bases. The material was peripheral blood, obtained on day 0 of AZD1222 vaccination. This clonotype originated in an adult in good health. CDR3 sequence reads: CASRGTGLTEAFF. CDR3 nucleotides: TGTGCCAGCAGAGGGACAGGGCTTACTGAAGCTTTCTTT.